Each of the 4 T cell receptor beta chains below was sequenced from the same sample in a study of T cells in localized non-small cell lung cancer (dated by TCRdb to about 2020). The library was made by the immunoSEQ multiplex PCR assay. Imported from immuneACCESS, the table was reduced by TCRdb to in-frame sequences with V and J called. These copies leave out some clones; in studies compared against another copy, an unresolved V gene accounts for under half, and the cause of the remainder is not known. This sample has fewer than 3,000 clones in its table, and 17% of those were observed once. The biggest ten clones account for approximately 13% of the sample. Source: lung tumor tissue, taken before any cancer treatment. These receptors came from a woman between 35 and 75 years old with stage II lung adenocarcinoma.

This clone showed up just a few times. The V call is TRBV11-3, the J call TRBJ2-3; 11 nucleotides align to TRBD1. CDR3 length: 16 residues. CDR1 is SGHNT, CDR2 YENEEA, per germline. The J segment lost 3 bases and the V segment lost 5 bases, leaving 7 bases of the junction unmatched. CDR3 nucleotides: TGTGCCAGCAGCCCCCGGACAGGGGGCTTTACAGATACGCAGTATTTT. Amino acids: CASSPRTGGFTDTQYF.

The genes are TRBV5-1 and TRBJ1-1, with D maybe TRBD1 (6 bases). In germline, CDR1 is SGHRS, CDR2 YFSETQ. The CDR3 contains 20 residues. V lost 1 base to trimming and J lost 5 bases, with 30 bases between them. CDR3 in DNA: TGCGCCAGCAGCTTGACCGGGCAGGACGCGCTCCTGCAAGGGGGGACTGAAGCTTTCTTT. Translating it yields CASSLTGQDALLQGGTEAFF.

This clone has more than one count but fewer than ten. Mismatch with germline at one junction end may stem from a read error. V gene TRBV6-8 combines with J gene TRBJ1-2, with D possibly matching TRBD1 (5 bases). Germline V CDR1 and CDR2: MNHGY, SAAAGT. The CDR3 loop spans 13 amino acids. DNA of the CDR3: TGTGCCATCAGTGGGGACCGGGACTATGGCTACACCTTC. Its protein is CAISGDRDYGYTF.

This rearrangement joins TRBV5-1 to TRBJ2-7; TRBD1 agrees at 8 bases. V trimming: 4 bases; J trimming: 2 bases; junction bases outside the gene matches: 5. Per germline, CDR1 SGHRS and CDR2 YFSETQ. This CDR3 contains 14 residues. CDR3 amino acids: CASSEDRGTYEQYF. The CDR3 DNA is TGCGCCAGCAGCGAAGACAGGGGAACCTACGAGCAGTACTTC.